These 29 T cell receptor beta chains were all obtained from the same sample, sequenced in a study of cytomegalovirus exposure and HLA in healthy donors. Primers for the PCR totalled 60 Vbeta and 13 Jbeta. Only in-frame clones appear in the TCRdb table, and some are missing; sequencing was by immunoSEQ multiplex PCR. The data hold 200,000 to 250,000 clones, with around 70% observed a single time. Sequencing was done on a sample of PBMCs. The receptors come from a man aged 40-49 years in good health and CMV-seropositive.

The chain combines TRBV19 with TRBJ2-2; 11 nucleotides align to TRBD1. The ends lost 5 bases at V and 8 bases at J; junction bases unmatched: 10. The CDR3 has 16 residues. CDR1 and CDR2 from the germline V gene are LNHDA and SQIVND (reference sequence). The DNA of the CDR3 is TGTGCCAGTAGTCAGGGGACAGGGGGTGTTGGAGGGGAGCTGTTTTTT. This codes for CASSQGTGGVGGELFF.

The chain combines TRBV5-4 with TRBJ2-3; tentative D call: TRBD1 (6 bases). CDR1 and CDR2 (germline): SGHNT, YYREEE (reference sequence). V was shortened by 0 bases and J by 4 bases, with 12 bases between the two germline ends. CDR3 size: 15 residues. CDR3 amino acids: CASSLGGRGADTQYF. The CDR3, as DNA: TGTGCCAGCAGCTTGGGGGGGCGCGGTGCAGATACGCAGTATTTT.

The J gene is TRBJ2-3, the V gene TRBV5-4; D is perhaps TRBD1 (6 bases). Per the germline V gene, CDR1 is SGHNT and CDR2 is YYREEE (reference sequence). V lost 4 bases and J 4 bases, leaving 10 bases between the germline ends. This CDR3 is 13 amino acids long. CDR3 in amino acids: CASSGGQSDTQYF. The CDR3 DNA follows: TGTGCCAGCAGCGGCGGACAGTCAGATACGCAGTATTTT.

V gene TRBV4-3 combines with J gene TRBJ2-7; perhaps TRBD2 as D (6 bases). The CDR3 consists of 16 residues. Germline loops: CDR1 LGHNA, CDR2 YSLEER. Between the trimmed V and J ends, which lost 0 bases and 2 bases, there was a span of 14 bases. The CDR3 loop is CASSQDRRAEAYEQYF. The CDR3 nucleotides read TGCGCCAGCAGCCAAGATCGGAGGGCCGAAGCCTACGAGCAGTACTTC.

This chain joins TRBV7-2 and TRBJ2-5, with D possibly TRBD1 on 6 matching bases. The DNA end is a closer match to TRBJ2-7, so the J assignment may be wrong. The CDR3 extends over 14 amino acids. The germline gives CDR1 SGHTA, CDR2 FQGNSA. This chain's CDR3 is CASSWGRGTYEQYF. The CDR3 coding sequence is TGTGCCAGCAGCTGGGGGCGAGGCACCTACGAGCAGTACTTC.

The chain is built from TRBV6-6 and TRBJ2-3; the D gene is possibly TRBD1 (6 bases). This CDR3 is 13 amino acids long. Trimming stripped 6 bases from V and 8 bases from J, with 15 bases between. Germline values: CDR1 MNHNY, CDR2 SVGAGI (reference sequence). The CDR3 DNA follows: TGTGCCAGCAGGCCCGACAGGTTTGGTACGCAGTATTTT. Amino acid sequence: CASRPDRFGTQYF.

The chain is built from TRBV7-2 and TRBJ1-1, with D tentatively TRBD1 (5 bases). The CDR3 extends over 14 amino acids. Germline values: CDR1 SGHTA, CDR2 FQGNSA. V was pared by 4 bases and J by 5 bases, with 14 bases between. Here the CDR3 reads CASSSSGRGTEAFF. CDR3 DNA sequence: TGTGCCAGCAGCTCCTCCGGGCGGGGGACTGAAGCTTTCTTT.

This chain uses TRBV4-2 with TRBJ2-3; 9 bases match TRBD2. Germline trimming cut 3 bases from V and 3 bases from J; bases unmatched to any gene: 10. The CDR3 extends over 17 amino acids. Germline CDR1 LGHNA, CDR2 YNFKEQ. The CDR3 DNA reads TGTGCCAGCAGCCAGGAAACGAGCGGGGGGATAACAGATACGCAGTATTTT. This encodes CASSQETSGGITDTQYF.

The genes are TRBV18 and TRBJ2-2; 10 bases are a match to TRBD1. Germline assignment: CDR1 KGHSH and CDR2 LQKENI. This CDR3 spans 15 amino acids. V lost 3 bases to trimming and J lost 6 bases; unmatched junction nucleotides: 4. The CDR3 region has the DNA TGTGCCAGCTCACCTGGACAGGGGGAAGCCGGGGAGCTGTTTTTT. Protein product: CASSPGQGEAGELFF.

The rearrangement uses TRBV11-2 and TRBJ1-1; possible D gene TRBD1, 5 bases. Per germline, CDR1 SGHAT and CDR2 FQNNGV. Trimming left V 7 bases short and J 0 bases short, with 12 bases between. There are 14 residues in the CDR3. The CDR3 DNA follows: TGTGCCAGCACGTCAGGGCGTTTGAACACTGAAGCTTTCTTT. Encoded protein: CASTSGRLNTEAFF. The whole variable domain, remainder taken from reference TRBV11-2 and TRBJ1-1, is EAGVAQSPRYKIIEKRQSVAFWCNPISGHATLYWYQQILGQGPKLLIQFQNNGVVDDSQLPKDRFSAERLKGVDSTLKIQPAKLEDSAVYLCASTSGRLNTEAFFGQGTRLTVV.

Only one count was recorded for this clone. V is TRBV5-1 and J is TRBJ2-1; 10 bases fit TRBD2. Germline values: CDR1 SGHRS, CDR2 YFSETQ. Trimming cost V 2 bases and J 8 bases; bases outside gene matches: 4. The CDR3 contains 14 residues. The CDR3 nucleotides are TGCGCCAGCAGCTTAGGGACTAGCGTGGATGAGCAGTTCTTC. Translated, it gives CASSLGTSVDEQFF. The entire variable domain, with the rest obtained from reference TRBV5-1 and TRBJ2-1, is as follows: KAGVTQTPRYLIKTRGQQVTLSCSPISGHRSVSWYQQTPGQGLQFLFEYFSETQRNKGNFPGRFSGRQFSNSRSEMNVSTLELGDSALYLCASSLGTSVDEQFFGPGTRLTVL.

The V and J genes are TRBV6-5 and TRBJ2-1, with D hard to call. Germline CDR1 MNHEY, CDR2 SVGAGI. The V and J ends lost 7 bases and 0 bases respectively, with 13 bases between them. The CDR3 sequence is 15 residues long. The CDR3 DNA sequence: TGTGCCAGCACCTTAAAAAGGAGCTCCTACAATGAGCAGTTCTTC. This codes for CASTLKRSSYNEQFF.

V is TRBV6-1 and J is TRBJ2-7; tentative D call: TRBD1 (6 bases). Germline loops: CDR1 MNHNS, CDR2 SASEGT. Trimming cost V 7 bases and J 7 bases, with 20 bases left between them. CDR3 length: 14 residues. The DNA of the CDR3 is TGTGCCAGCATCATTGCACAGGGAAGGAATGAGCAGTACTTC. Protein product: CASIIAQGRNEQYF.

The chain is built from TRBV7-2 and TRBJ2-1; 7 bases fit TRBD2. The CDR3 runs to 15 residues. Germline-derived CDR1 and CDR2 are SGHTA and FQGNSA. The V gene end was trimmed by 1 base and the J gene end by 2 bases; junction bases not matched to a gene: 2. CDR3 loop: CASSLDRGAYNEQFF. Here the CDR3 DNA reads TGTGCCAGCAGCTTAGACCGGGGGGCCTACAATGAGCAGTTCTTC.

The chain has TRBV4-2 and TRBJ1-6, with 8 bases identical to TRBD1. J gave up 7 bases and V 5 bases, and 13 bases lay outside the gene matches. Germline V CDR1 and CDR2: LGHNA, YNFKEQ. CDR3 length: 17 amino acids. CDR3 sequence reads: CASSEVSPDRVNSPLHF. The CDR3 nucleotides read TGTGCCAGCAGCGAAGTATCGCCGGACAGGGTAAATTCACCCCTCCACTTT.

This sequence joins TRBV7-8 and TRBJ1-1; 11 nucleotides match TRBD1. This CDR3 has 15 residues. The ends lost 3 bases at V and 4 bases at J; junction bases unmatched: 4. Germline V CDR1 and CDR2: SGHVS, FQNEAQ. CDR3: CASSFWTGGITEAFF. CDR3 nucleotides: TGTGCCAGCAGCTTCTGGACAGGGGGCATCACTGAAGCTTTCTTT.

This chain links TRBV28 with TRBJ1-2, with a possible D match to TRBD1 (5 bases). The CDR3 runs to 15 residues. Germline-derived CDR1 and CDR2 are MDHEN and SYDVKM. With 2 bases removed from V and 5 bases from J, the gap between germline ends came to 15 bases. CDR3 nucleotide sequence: TGTGCCAGCAGTTTAACAGGAGGGGCTGGGTATGGCTACACCTTC. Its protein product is CASSLTGGAGYGYTF.

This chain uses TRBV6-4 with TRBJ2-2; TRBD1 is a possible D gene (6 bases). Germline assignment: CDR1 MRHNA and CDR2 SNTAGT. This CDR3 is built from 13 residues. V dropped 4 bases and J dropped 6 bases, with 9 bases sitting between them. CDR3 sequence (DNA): TGTGCCAGCAGTGCCGACAGGCCCGGGGAGCTGTTTTTT. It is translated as CASSADRPGELFF.

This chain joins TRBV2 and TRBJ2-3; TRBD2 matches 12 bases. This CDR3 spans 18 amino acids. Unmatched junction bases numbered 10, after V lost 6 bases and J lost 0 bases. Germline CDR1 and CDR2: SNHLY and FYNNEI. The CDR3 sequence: CASRRGLAGGMSTDTQYF. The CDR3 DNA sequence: TGTGCCAGCAGGAGAGGGCTAGCGGGGGGGATGAGCACAGATACGCAGTATTTT.

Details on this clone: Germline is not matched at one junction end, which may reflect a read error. The CDR3 protein is CSSSLGWRGGSYNEQFF. In DNA, the CDR3 is TGTTCCAGCAGCTTAGGGTGGAGGGGGGGGTCCTACAATGAGCAGTTCTTC. V usage is TRBV7-9 and J usage is TRBJ2-1; D is possibly TRBD2 (7 bases). The CDR3 is 17 amino acids. Germline assignment: CDR1 SEHNR and CDR2 FQNEAQ (reference sequence).

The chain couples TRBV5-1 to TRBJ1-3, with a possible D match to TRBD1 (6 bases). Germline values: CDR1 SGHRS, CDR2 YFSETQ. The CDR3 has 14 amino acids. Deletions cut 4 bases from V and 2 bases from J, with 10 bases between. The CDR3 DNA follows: TGCGCCAGCAGCCCAGGGGACACTGGAAACACCATATATTTT. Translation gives CASSPGDTGNTIYF.

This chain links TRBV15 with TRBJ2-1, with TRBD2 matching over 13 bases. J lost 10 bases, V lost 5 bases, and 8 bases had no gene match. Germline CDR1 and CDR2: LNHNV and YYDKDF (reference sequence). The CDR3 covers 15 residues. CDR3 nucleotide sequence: TGTGCCACCAGCGCCCGACTAGCGGGGGGTGTGGAGCAGTTCTTC. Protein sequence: CATSARLAGGVEQFF.

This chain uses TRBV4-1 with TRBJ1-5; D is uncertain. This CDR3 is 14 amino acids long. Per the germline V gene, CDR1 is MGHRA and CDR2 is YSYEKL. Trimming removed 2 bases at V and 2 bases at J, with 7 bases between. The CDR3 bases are TGCGCCAGCAGCCAACGACTGGGCAATCAGCCCCAGCATTTT. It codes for CASSQRLGNQPQHF.

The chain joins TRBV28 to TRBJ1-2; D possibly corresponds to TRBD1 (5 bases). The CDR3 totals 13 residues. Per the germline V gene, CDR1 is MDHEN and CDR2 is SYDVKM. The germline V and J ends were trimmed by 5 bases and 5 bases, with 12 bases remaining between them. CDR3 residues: CASSPGGGYGYTF. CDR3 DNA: TGTGCCAGCAGTCCCGGGGGTGGGTATGGCTACACCTTC.

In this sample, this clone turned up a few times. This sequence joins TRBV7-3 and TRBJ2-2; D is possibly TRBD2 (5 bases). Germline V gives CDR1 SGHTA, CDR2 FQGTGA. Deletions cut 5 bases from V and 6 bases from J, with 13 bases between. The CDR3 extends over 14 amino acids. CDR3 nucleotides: TGTGCCAGCAGCCTTACTAGGTCCGCCGGGGAGCTGTTTTTT. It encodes CASSLTRSAGELFF.

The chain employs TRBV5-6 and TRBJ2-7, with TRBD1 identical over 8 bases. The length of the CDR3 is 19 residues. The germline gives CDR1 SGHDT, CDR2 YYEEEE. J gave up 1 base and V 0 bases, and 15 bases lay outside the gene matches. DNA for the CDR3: TGTGCCAGCAGCTTGGCTCTTGAACTAGACAGGGGCGATTCCTACGAGCAGTACTTC. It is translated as CASSLALELDRGDSYEQYF.

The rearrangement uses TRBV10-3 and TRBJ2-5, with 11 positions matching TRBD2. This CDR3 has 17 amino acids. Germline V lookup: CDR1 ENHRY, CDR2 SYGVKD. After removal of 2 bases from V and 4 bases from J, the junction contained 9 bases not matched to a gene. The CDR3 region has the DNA TGTGCCATCAGTGAGGGTAGCGGGGGGGCCAGACGAGAGACCCAGTACTTC. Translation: CAISEGSGGARRETQYF.

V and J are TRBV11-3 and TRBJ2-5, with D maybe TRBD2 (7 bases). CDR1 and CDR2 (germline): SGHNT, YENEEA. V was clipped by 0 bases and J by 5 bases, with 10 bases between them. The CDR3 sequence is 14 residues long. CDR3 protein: CASSLERGRETQYF. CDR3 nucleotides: TGTGCCAGCAGCTTAGAGCGGGGGCGGGAGACCCAGTACTTC.

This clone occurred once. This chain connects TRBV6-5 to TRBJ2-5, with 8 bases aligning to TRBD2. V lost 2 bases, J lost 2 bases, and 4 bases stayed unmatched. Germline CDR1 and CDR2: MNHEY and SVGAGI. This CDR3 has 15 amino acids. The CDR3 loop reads CASSYRSGVQETQYF. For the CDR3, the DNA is TGTGCCAGCAGTTACCGTAGCGGGGTTCAAGAGACCCAGTACTTC.